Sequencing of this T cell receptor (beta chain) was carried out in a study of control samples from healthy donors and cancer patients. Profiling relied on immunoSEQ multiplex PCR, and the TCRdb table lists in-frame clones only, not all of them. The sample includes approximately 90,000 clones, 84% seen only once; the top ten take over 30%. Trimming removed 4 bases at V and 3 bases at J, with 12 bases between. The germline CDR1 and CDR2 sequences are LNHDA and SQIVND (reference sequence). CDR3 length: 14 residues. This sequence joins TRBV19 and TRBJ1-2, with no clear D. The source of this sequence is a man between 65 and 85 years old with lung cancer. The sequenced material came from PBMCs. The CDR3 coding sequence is TGTGCCAGTAGTAGTATGCAAACTCACTATGGCTACACCTTC. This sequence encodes CASSSMQTHYGYTF.